There are a few counts of the clone carrying this TCR beta chain. Its antigen remains unknown. Losses at the gene ends were 4 bases for V and 8 bases for J; bases not matched to a gene: 8. CDR1 DFQATT and CDR2 SNEGSKA come from the germline V gene (reference sequence). This CDR3 comprises 14 residues. The data were taken from a study of response to subunit inactivated influenza vaccine. Study-wide points: New T cells are recruited in small numbers by each seasonal influenza vaccination, according to the authors' suggestion.

TCRdb fed the RT-PCR reads into MiXCR, producing one record per CDR3 protein. The table has just over 300,000 distinct CDR3 sequences, 20% to 25% seen once. The starting material was PBMCs from blood, obtained less than 22 months after vaccination. The chain links TRBV20-1 to TRBJ1-6; TRBD1 matches at 7 bases. The receptor comes from a man aged 45-69 years who received an inactivated influenza vaccine. The CDR3 sequence is CSAITGTVHSPLHF. DNA of the CDR3: TGCAGTGCTATAACCGGGACAGTCCATTCACCCCTCCACTTT.